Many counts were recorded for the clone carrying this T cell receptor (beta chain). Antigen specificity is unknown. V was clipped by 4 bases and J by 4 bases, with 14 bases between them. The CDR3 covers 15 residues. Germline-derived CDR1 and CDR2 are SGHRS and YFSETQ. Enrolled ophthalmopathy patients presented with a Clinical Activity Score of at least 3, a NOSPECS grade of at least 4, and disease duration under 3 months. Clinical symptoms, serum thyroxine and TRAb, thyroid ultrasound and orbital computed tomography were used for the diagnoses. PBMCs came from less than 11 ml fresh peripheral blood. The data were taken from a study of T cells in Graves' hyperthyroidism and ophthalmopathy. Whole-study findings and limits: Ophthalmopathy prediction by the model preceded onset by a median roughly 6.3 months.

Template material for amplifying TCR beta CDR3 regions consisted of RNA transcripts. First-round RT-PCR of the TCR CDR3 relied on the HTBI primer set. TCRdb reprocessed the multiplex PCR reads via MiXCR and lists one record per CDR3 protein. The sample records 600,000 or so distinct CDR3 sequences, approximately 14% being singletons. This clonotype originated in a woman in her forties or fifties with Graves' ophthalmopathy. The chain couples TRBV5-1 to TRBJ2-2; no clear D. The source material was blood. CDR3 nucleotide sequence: TGCGCCAGCAGCGACACTGGCAGTTCCACCGGGGAGCTGTTTTTT. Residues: CASSDTGSSTGELFF.